This TCR beta chain was documented in a study of blood T cell repertoires in COVID-19. Method: immunoSEQ multiplex PCR; TCRdb's copy keeps in-frame clones and lacks some. The table records almost 350,000 clones, 89% of them present only once. From germline, CDR1 is SGHDT and CDR2 YYEEEE. This CDR3 contains 11 residues. V dropped 2 bases and J dropped 4 bases, with 3 bases sitting between them. The chain joins TRBV5-6 to TRBJ2-5, with D hard to call. This clonotype originated in a woman aged 60-75 years with COVID-19, enrolled during active disease. What was sequenced was peripheral blood. CDR3 coding DNA: TGTGCCAGCAGCTTCGGAGAGACCCAGTACTTC. Translated: CASSFGETQYF.